These T cell receptor beta chains were read from a single sample in a study of CD8+ T cells in alopecia areata. Using immunoSEQ multiplex PCR, the repertoire was profiled, and TCRdb retains in-frame clones only, with some absent. This sample has over 100,000 clones, with approximately 53% found just once. The sample was CD4+ T cells sorted from blood, taken at week 4, from a patient treated with tofacitinib. All receptors come from a human donor with alopecia areata. CDR3s include the opening cysteine and the closing phenylalanine or tryptophan. A D gene is named only where the DNA matches it firmly. Clone sizes are given selectively: once, few, many, or a class where the clone is expanded.

CDR3 DNA: TGTGCCTGGAGTGTCTTACAGGGTGCTGGCGGCTACACCTTC
CDR3 protein: CAWSVLQGAGGYTF
J gene: TRBJ1-2
D gene: NA
V gene: TRBV30
clone size: once

CDR3 DNA: TGCAGCGTTGCGGGCCAGGGCTACGAGCAGTACTTC
CDR3 protein: CSVAGQGYEQYF
J gene: TRBJ2-7
D gene: NA
V gene: TRBV29-1
clone size: few

CDR3 DNA: TGTGCCAGCAGCTTGGGGGTGGCGAGCAACACCGGGGAGCTGTTTTTT
CDR3 protein: CASSLGVASNTGELFF
J gene: TRBJ2-2
D gene: NA
V gene: TRBV5-6
clone size: NA

CDR3 DNA: TGTGCCAGTAGTATGGGGCCCGCGGGAGTCGGAGAGACCCAGTACTTC
CDR3 protein: CASSMGPAGVGETQYF
J gene: TRBJ2-5
D gene: TRBD2
V gene: TRBV19
clone size: few

CDR3 DNA: TGCAGCGACCTGAAGACCAGGGGGTACTATGGCTACACCTTC
CDR3 protein: CSDLKTRGYYGYTF
J gene: TRBJ1-2
D gene: TRBD1
V gene: TRBV29-1
clone size: few

CDR3 DNA: TGTGCCAGCAGTCGACAGCCTAAAGAGACCCAGTACTTC
CDR3 protein: CASSRQPKETQYF
J gene: TRBJ2-5
D gene: NA
V gene: TRBV2
clone size: NA

CDR3 DNA: TGTGCCAGCAGAGGTGGGAGTCGACTAGCGGGAGACGAGCAGTACTTC
CDR3 protein: CASRGGSRLAGDEQYF
J gene: TRBJ2-7
D gene: TRBD2
V gene: TRBV2
clone size: few

CDR3 DNA: TGTGCCAGCAGTTACACCCGACAGGGGGCTTACGAGCAGTACTTC
CDR3 protein: CASSYTRQGAYEQYF
J gene: TRBJ2-7
D gene: TRBD1
V gene: TRBV6-6
clone size: NA

CDR3 DNA: TGTGCCAGCAGCTTAGCATTTTCCGGGGAGCAGTACTTC
CDR3 protein: CASSLAFSGEQYF
J gene: TRBJ2-7
D gene: NA
V gene: TRBV7-9
clone size: many

CDR3 DNA: TGTGCCAGCAGTTTGCTGGGGACAGGGGAGGTGAGCACCTTC
CDR3 protein: CASSLLGTGEVSTF
J gene: TRBJ1-2
D gene: TRBD1
V gene: TRBV28
clone size: NA